The 4 T cell receptor beta chains below were found in one sample sequenced in a study of blood T cell repertoires in COVID-19. The data were produced by immunoSEQ multiplex PCR, yet TCRdb's version contains in-frame clones alone and is incomplete. The sample includes 150,000 to 200,000 clones, around 87% seen only once; the top ten take 2.5%. The specimen was peripheral blood. The receptors come from a man aged 40-49 years with active or convalescent COVID-19.

This clone was picked up a small number of times. V and J are TRBV5-4 and TRBJ2-7, with 10 bases fitting TRBD1. The CDR3 consists of 14 residues. V shed 4 bases, J shed 5 bases, and the junction held 6 bases outside the gene matches. Germline CDR1 SGHNT, CDR2 YYREEE (reference sequence). The CDR3 bases are TGTGCCAGCAGCCCAGACAGGGGGCACGACGAGCAGTACTTC. The encoded protein is CASSPDRGHDEQYF. The entire variable domain, with the rest obtained from reference TRBV5-4 and TRBJ2-7, is as follows: ETGVTQSPTHLIKTRGQQVTLRCSSQSGHNTVSWYQQALGQGPQFIFQYYREEENGRGNFPPRFSGLQFPNYSSELNVNALELDDSALYLCASSPDRGHDEQYFGPGTRLTVT.

V is TRBV10-1 and J is TRBJ1-1, with TRBD1 matching 7 bases. Germline trimming cut 7 bases from V and 3 bases from J; bases unmatched to any gene: 14. The CDR3 runs 16 residues. CDR1 WNHNN and CDR2 SYGVQD come from the germline V gene (reference sequence). The CDR3 coding sequence is TGCGCCAGCATCTCGAGGGGCAGGGGGTCGTACACTGAAGCTTTCTTT. Amino acid sequence: CASISRGRGSYTEAFF.

The gene calls are TRBV25-1 and TRBJ2-5, with 11 bases that match TRBD1. The CDR3 runs to 15 residues. Trimming cost V 2 bases and J 5 bases; bases outside gene matches: 4. The germline V gene has CDR1 MGHDK and CDR2 SYGVNS. CDR3 DNA: TGTGCCAGCAGTGAAAGGACAGGGGGCATGGAGACCCAGTACTTC. This translates into CASSERTGGMETQYF.

CDR3 nucleotides: TGTGCCAGCAGCGCCGGGACAGGTCCCTATGGCTACACCTTC. This encodes CASSAGTGPYGYTF. This chain uses TRBV7-8 with TRBJ1-2, with 8 bases identical to TRBD1. This CDR3 has 14 amino acids. Germline CDR1 is SGHVS and CDR2 is FQNEAQ. Unmatched junction bases numbered 6, after V lost 5 bases and J lost 4 bases.